The clone carrying this T cell receptor beta chain was counted only a few times. The data belong to a study of blood T cells in healthy people across ages. Using a J-beta primer mix together with a sample-barcoded 5' primer, a second PCR was run for 7 to 11 cycles. TCRdb independently ran MiXCR on the 5' RACE reads; one entry per CDR3 protein. The sample has just over 800,000 distinct CDR3 sequences; roughly 60% are singletons. CDR3 length equals 16 residues. V shed 5 bases and J shed 2 bases, with 17 bases lying between them. Germline values: CDR1 LGHNA, CDR2 YNFKEQ. The material sequenced was blood. The receptor's source is a man aged 25-45 years in good health. The genes are TRBV4-2 and TRBJ2-3, with D possibly matching TRBD2 (5 bases). The chain's CDR3 is CASSRESLRFTDTQYF. The CDR3 nucleotides read TGTGCCAGCAGCAGGGAGAGTCTTAGATTCACAGATACGCAGTATTTT.